A selection of T cell receptor beta chains follows, all from one sample in a study of T cells in Graves' hyperthyroidism and ophthalmopathy. Each CDR3 protein is one row after TCRdb ran MiXCR on the multiplex PCR reads. The sample shows roughly 280,000 distinct CDR3 sequences, approximately 17% of them seen only once. Material for sequencing was blood. The receptors here all came from a woman in her sixties or seventies with Graves' ophthalmopathy. The CDR3 runs from the conserved cysteine through the conserved F or W. A D gene is named only where the DNA matches it firmly. A row's size may be missing; if present it is once, few, many or a size class.

TRBJ2-7 - TRBV20-1 - CSARDSRGYIYEQYF TGCAGTGCTAGAGATTCCCGGGGCTATATCTACGAGCAGTACTTC
TRBJ1-1 many TRBV28 - CASSPGTTNTEAFF TGTGCCAGCAGCCCTGGAACGACGAACACTGAAGCTTTCTTT
TRBJ1-5 many TRBV20-1 - CSASRDSNQPQHF TGCAGTGCTAGTCGGGACAGCAATCAGCCCCAGCATTTT
TRBJ2-1 many TRBV12-3/TRBV12-4 TRBD1 CASSSRTGAGEQFF TGTGCCAGCAGTTCAAGGACAGGTGCAGGTGAGCAGTTCTTC
TRBJ2-5 many TRBV20-1 TRBD2 CSASSASGRNQETQYF TGCAGTGCTAGCAGCGCTAGCGGGAGGAATCAAGAGACCCAGTACTTC
TRBJ2-7 many TRBV20-1 TRBD2 CSARGVGLAGGPNYEQYF TGCAGTGCTAGAGGTGTAGGGCTAGCGGGAGGGCCCAACTACGAGCAGTACTTC
TRBJ1-1 many TRBV7-9 - CASSLEAATEAFF TGTGCCAGCAGCTTAGAGGCAGCCACTGAAGCTTTCTTT
TRBJ2-7 few TRBV5-1 TRBD2 CASSPTAGVLTYEQYF TGCGCCAGCAGCCCCACAGCGGGAGTGTTGACCTACGAGCAGTACTTC
TRBJ2-1 many TRBV18 - CASSPLTNNEQFF TGTGCCAGCTCACCACTCACTAACAATGAGCAGTTCTTC
TRBJ1-1 - TRBV3-1 - CASSRNKAARLNTEAFF TGTGCCAGCAGCCGCAATAAGGCAGCGCGCCTGAACACTGAAGCTTTCTTT
TRBJ2-6 few TRBV27 TRBD1 CASSSQGQKDSGANVLTF TGTGCCAGCAGTTCCCAGGGACAGAAAGACTCTGGGGCCAACGTCCTGACTTTC
TRBJ2-7 - TRBV6-2/TRBV6-3 - CASSPLMPNEQYF TGTGCCAGCAGTCCTCTAATGCCCAACGAGCAGTACTTC
TRBJ2-3 many TRBV20-1 TRBD2 CSARGAGGPTDTQYF TGCAGTGCTAGAGGGGCGGGAGGCCCCACAGATACGCAGTATTTT
TRBJ2-3 - TRBV6-2/TRBV6-3 - CASLSLADTQYF TGTGCCAGCCTGAGCCTGGCAGATACGCAGTATTTT
TRBJ2-7 many TRBV5-8 TRBD2 CASSLRGGTGYEQYF TGTGCCAGCAGTTTACGGGGAGGGACGGGGTACGAGCAGTACTTC
TRBJ1-4 - TRBV5-1 - CASSSDGNNEKLFF TGCGCCAGCAGCTCCGACGGAAATAATGAAAAACTGTTTTTT
TRBJ1-1 - TRBV25-1 - CASSEPRGGDTEAFF TGTGCCAGCAGTGAGCCCCGCGGGGGAGACACTGAAGCTTTCTTT
TRBJ2-3 - TRBV7-2 - CASSFRGYTDTQYF TGTGCCAGCAGCTTTCGGGGATACACAGATACGCAGTATTTT
TRBJ1-6 few TRBV6-1 - CASRQPYFRGGMGSPLHF TGTGCCAGCAGACAACCTTATTTCCGGGGAGGCATGGGATCACCCCTCCACTTT
TRBJ2-3 many TRBV5-1 - CASRALAESTDTQYF TGCGCCAGCAGGGCGTTAGCGGAGAGCACAGATACGCAGTATTTT
TRBJ2-5 many TRBV18 TRBD1 CASSPRQGEETQYF TGTGCCAGCTCACCGAGACAGGGGGAGGAGACCCAGTACTTC
TRBJ2-2 few TRBV5-1 - CASSFFSLYTGELFF TGCGCCAGCAGCTTCTTCTCGCTATACACCGGGGAGCTGTTTTTT